This TCR beta chain was observed in a study of control samples from healthy donors and cancer patients. TCRdb's table, derived via immunoSEQ multiplex PCR, lists solely in-frame clones and lacks some. The table lists over 150,000 clones, approximately 93% of them singletons, with about 5% in the top ten. Trimming left V 2 bases short and J 5 bases short, with 17 bases between. The CDR3 loop spans 16 amino acids. The germline gives CDR1 MNHEY, CDR2 SVGEGT. This clone occurred a few times. V usage is TRBV6-2 or TRBV6-3 and J usage is TRBJ2-3, with a possible D match to TRBD1 (7 bases). Input material: blood. The receptor was isolated from a man aged 35 to 55 in good health. CDR3 nucleotides: TGTGCCAGCAGTTACGGGGACAGCAGACTAGGAGATACGCAGTATTTT. Its protein product is CASSYGDSRLGDTQYF.